The T cell receptor (beta chain) under discussion was sequenced for a study of beta chain features in type 1 diabetes. Expressed TCRB transcripts were sequenced, since all the RNA that had been isolated was reverse transcribed. TCRdb's table, derived via immunoSEQ multiplex PCR, lists solely in-frame clones and lacks some. The sample has about 340,000 clones; roughly 8% are singletons. The CDR3 loop spans 15 amino acids. Deletions cut 2 bases from V and 3 bases from J, with 11 bases between. This clone appeared a few times. J is TRBJ2-4 and V is TRBV23-1, with D perhaps TRBD2 (6 bases). TRBV23-1 is an ORF, and what it does is uncertain. Sequences were obtained from central memory CD4+ T cells from blood. The clonotype comes from a woman in her late teens or twenties in good health. This CDR3 reads CASSQTRDCKNIQYF. The DNA for the CDR3 is TGCGCCAGCAGTCAAACCCGGGACTGCAAAAACATTCAGTACTTC.